The source of this T cell receptor beta chain is a study of shared clonotypes between healthy human individuals. Broader study findings: Blood was the sole source, and tissue repertoires probably differ.

Measured with immunoSEQ multiplex PCR; TCRdb has only the in-frame clones, and not every one. Found here are millions of clones, about 94% of them singletons; the top ten hold approximately 1.2%. Trimming removed 3 bases from V and 7 bases from J; junction bases left unmatched: 3. Germline-derived CDR1 and CDR2 are SGDLS and YYNGEE. The CDR3 has 13 amino acids. Positive CCR7 selection of CD45RO-negative cells yielded the naive CD8 cells, and terminally differentiated effector memory CD45RA+ cells were excluded. In the case of this clone: Its antigen is unknown.

The chain carries TRBV9 and TRBJ1-4; 7 bases are shared with TRBD1. The sequence was obtained from a man aged 18 to 30 in good health. The material sequenced was naive CD8+ T cells sorted from blood. The CDR3 DNA follows: TGTGCCAGCAGCGGACAGGGAGGTGAAAAACTGTTTTTT. Amino acids: CASSGQGGEKLFF.